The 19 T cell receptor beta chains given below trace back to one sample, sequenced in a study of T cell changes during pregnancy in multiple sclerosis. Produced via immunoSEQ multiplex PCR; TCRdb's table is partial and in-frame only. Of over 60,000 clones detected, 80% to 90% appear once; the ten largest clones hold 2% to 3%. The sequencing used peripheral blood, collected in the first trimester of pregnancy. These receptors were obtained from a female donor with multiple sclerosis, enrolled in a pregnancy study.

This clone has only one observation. This CDR3 reads CASSSPQRGPGETQYF. The DNA of the CDR3 is TGTGCCAGCAGTTCCCCCCAGCGGGGGCCGGGGGAGACCCAGTACTTC. The chain links TRBV27 to TRBJ2-5, with 8 bases lining up with TRBD2. Germline V gene lookup returns CDR1 MNHEY and CDR2 SMNVEV (reference sequence). Trimming at V came to 4 bases and at J to 5 bases, leaving 12 bases not matched to a gene. The CDR3 totals 16 residues.

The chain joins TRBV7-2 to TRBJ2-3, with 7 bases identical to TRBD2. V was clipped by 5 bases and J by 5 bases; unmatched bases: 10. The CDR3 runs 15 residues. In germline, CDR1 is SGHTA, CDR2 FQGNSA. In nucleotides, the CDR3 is TGTGCCAGCAGCCCCCTCTCCGGGAGGATAGATACGCAGTATTTT. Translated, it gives CASSPLSGRIDTQYF.

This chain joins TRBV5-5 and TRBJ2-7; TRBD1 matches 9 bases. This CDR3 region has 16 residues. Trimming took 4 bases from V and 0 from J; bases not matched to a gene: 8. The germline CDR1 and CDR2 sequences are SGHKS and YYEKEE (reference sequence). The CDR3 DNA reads TGTGCCAGCAGCATAGGACAGGGGCCCATCTCCTACGAGCAGTACTTC. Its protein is CASSIGQGPISYEQYF.

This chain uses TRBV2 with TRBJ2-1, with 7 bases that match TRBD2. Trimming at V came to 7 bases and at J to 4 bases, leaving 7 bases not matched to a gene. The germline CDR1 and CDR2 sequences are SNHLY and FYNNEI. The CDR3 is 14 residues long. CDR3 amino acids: CASTRLASYNEQFF. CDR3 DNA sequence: TGTGCCAGCACTAGACTAGCCTCGTACAATGAGCAGTTCTTC. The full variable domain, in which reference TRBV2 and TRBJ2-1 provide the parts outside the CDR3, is EPEVTQTPSHQVTQMGQEVILRCVPISNHLYFYWYRQILGQKVEFLVSFYNNEISEKSEIFDDQFSVERPDGSNFTLKIRSTKLEDSAMYFCASTRLASYNEQFFGPGTRLTVL.

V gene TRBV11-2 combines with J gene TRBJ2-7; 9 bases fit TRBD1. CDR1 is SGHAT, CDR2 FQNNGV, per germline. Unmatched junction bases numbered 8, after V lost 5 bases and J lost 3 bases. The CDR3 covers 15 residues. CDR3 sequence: CASSHSTGGNYEQYF. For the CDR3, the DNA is TGTGCCAGCAGCCATAGTACAGGGGGCAACTACGAGCAGTACTTC. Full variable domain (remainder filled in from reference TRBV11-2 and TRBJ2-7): EAGVAQSPRYKIIEKRQSVAFWCNPISGHATLYWYQQILGQGPKLLIQFQNNGVVDDSQLPKDRFSAERLKGVDSTLKIQPAKLEDSAVYLCASSHSTGGNYEQYFGPGTRLTVT.

CDR3 nucleotides: TGTGCCAGCAGCCCGCGATCAAAGCCAGGGACAGGGTTTCAAGAGACCCAGTACTTC. Its translation is CASSPRSKPGTGFQETQYF. The rearrangement links TRBV9 to TRBJ2-5; 9 nucleotides match TRBD1. With 4 bases clipped from V and 2 bases from J, the junction kept 18 bases outside the gene matches. The CDR3 is made up of 19 amino acids. Germline CDR1 SGDLS, CDR2 YYNGEE.

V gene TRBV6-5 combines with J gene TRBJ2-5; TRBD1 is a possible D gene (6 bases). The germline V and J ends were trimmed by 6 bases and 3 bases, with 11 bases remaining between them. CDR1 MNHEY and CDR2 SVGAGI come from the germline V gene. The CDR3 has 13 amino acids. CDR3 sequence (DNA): TGTGCCAGCAGGGCCGAGGGGGAAGAGACCCAGTACTTC. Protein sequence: CASRAEGEETQYF.

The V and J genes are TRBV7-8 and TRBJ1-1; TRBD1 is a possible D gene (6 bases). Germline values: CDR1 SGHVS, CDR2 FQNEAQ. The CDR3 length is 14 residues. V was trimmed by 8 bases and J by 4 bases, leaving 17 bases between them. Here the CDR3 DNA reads TGTGCCAGCCTTCCGGGACATCAGAGCACTGAAGCTTTCTTT. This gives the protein CASLPGHQSTEAFF. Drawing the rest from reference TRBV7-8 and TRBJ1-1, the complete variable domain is GAGVSQSPRYKVAKRGQDVALRCDPISGHVSLFWYQQALGQGPEFLTYFQNEAQLDKSGLPSDRFFAERPEGSVSTLKIQRTQQEDSAVYLCASLPGHQSTEAFFGQGTRLTVV.

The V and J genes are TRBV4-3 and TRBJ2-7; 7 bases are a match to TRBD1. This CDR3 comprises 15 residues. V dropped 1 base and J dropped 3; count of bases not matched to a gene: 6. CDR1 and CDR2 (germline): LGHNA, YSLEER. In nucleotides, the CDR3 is TGCGCCAGCAGCCAAGGGGGACAGCGACGCTACGAGCAGTACTTC. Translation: CASSQGGQRRYEQYF.

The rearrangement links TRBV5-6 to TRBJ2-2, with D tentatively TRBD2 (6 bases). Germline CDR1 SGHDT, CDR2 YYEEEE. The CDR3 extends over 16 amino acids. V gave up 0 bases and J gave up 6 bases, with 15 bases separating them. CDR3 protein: CASSLVISGLPGELFF. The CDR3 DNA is TGTGCCAGCAGCTTGGTCATAAGCGGGCTTCCCGGGGAGCTGTTTTTT.

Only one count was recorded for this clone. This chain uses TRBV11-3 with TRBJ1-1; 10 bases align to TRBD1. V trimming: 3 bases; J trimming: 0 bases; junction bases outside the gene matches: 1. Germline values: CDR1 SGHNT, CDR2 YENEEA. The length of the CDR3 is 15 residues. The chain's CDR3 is CASSLGQGLNTEAFF. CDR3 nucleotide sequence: TGTGCCAGCAGCTTGGGACAGGGGCTGAACACTGAAGCTTTCTTT.

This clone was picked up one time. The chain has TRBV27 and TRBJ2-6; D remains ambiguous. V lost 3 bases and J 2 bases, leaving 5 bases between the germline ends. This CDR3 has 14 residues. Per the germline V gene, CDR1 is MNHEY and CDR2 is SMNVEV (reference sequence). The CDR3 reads CASSLAAGANVLTF. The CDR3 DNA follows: TGTGCCAGCAGTTTGGCGGCTGGGGCCAACGTCCTGACTTTC.

This CDR3 reads CASSEEGERWVNQPQHF. CDR3 nucleotide sequence: TGTGCCAGCAGTGAAGAGGGGGAAAGGTGGGTTAATCAGCCCCAGCATTTT. The chain recombines TRBV2 with TRBJ1-5; D possibly corresponds to TRBD1 (6 bases). The CDR3 extends over 17 amino acids. V was cut by 1 base and J by 4 bases, with 17 bases left in between. Per germline, CDR1 SNHLY and CDR2 FYNNEI.

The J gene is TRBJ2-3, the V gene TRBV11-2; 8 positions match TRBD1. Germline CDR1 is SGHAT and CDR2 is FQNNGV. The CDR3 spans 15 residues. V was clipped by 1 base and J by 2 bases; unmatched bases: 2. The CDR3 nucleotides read TGTGCCAGCAGCTTAGGACAGGGGTCCACAGATACGCAGTATTTT. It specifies CASSLGQGSTDTQYF.

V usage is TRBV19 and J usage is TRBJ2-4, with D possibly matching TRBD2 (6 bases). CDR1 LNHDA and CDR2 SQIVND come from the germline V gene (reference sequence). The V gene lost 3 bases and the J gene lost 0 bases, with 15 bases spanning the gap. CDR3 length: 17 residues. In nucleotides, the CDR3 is TGTGCCAGTAGTATGGAGGGGCGGAGTCTAGCCAAAAACATTCAGTACTTC. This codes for CASSMEGRSLAKNIQYF. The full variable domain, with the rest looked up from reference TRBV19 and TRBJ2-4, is DGGITQSPKYLFRKEGQNVTLSCEQNLNHDAMYWYRQDPGQGLRLIYYSQIVNDFQKGDIAEGYSVSREKKESFPLTVTSAQKNPTAFYLCASSMEGRSLAKNIQYFGAGTRLSVL.

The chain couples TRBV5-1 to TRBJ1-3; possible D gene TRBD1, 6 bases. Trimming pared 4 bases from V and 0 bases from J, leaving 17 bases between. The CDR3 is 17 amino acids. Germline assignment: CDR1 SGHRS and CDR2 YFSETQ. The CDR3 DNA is TGCGCCAGCAGCGGTGCGCCGACAGGCAGCTCTGGAAACACCATATATTTT. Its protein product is CASSGAPTGSSGNTIYF.

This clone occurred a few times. The CDR3 spells CASSPLRNTEAFF. Written as DNA, the CDR3 is TGTGCCAGCTCACCACTGAGGAACACTGAAGCTTTCTTT. The rearrangement joins TRBV18 to TRBJ1-1, with unresolved D. The CDR3 runs to 13 residues. Trimming cost V 1 base and J 1 base, with 4 bases left between them. The V gene's germline CDR1 is KGHSH and CDR2 LQKENI.

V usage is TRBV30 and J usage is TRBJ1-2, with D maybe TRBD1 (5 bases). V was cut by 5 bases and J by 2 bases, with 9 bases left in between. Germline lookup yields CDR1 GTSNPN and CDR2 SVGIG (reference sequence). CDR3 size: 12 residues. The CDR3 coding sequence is TGTGCCTGGGCGACAGAGAACTATGGCTACACCTTC. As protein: CAWATENYGYTF.

The CDR3 DNA follows: TGTGCCTGGAGTGTACAGGGGGTTCGAATTGGGGCCAACGTCCTGACTTTC. It specifies CAWSVQGVRIGANVLTF. The genes are TRBV30 and TRBJ2-6; 8 bases agree with TRBD1. The CDR3 loop spans 17 amino acids. Germline CDR1 reads GTSNPN; CDR2 reads SVGIG (reference sequence). Unmatched junction bases numbered 7, after V lost 0 bases and J lost 3 bases. Filled out from reference TRBV30 and TRBJ2-6, the complete variable domain reads SQTIHQWPATLVQPVGSPLSLECTVEGTSNPNLYWYRQAAGRGLQLLFYSVGIGQISSEVPQNLSASRPQDRQFILSSKKLLLSDSGFYLCAWSVQGVRIGANVLTFGAGSRLTVL.